A single sample gave rise to the 29 T cell receptor beta chains below, sequenced in a study of spatial heterogeneity in lung cancer. Via MiXCR, TCRdb re-called the 5' RACE reads, giving one row per CDR3 protein. Among about 85,000 distinct CDR3 sequences listed, more than 15% were seen once. The time point denotes: sample taken at primary tumor resection. Unsorted samples of tumor, nontumor lung or frozen PBMC had their whole RNA sequenced. This material consisted of PBMCs, taken at surgery. Receptors originate from a male donor with early-stage non-small cell lung cancer.

The sample holds a few counts of this clonotype. The chain is built from TRBV7-8 and TRBJ2-2; D is perhaps TRBD1 or TRBD2 (5 bases each). V lost 1 base and J 6 bases, leaving 15 bases between the germline ends. This CDR3 spans 16 amino acids. CDR1 is SGHVS and CDR2 is FQNEAQ in the germline V gene. The CDR3 loop is CASSLGEGRAAGELFF. The CDR3 DNA follows: TGTGCCAGCAGCTTAGGAGAGGGCAGGGCGGCCGGGGAGCTGTTTTTT.

This clonotype was detected many times. J is TRBJ2-3 and V is TRBV11-2; 9 bases agree with TRBD2. The germline V gene has CDR1 SGHAT and CDR2 FQNNGV. V dropped 1 base and J dropped 2; count of bases not matched to a gene: 4. The CDR3 totals 16 residues. As DNA, the CDR3 is TGTGCCAGCAGCTTAGGAGCGGGGGGCGTCACAGATACGCAGTATTTT. Protein product: CASSLGAGGVTDTQYF. Combining the CDR3 with reference TRBV11-2 and TRBJ2-3 gives the whole variable domain EAGVAQSPRYKIIEKRQSVAFWCNPISGHATLYWYQQILGQGPKLLIQFQNNGVVDDSQLPKDRFSAERLKGVDSTLKIQPAKLEDSAVYLCASSLGAGGVTDTQYFGPGTRLTVL.

This clonotype was recorded at least ten times. The chain couples TRBV28 to TRBJ1-3; D is unclear. Germline CDR1 MDHEN, CDR2 SYDVKM. The CDR3 length is 16 residues. Trimming took 4 bases from V and 0 from J, leaving 13 bases between them. The DNA of the CDR3 is TGTGCCAGCAGTTCCCCGGCGAGTGGCTCTGGAAACACCATATATTTT. Its protein product is CASSSPASGSGNTIYF.

The rearrangement links TRBV30 to TRBJ1-1; TRBD1 matches at 7 bases. This CDR3 region has 14 residues. The germline V gene has CDR1 GTSNPN and CDR2 SVGIG (reference sequence). V lost 4 bases and J lost 1; bases outside the gene matches: 6. The CDR3 DNA reads as TGTGCCTGGAATTATGGACAGGCGAACACTGAAGCTTTCTTT. Protein: CAWNYGQANTEAFF. Full variable domain (outside the CDR3, taken from reference TRBV30 and TRBJ1-1): SQTIHQWPATLVQPVGSPLSLECTVEGTSNPNLYWYRQAAGRGLQLLFYSVGIGQISSEVPQNLSASRPQDRQFILSSKKLLLSDSGFYLCAWNYGQANTEAFFGQGTRLTVV.

V gene TRBV18 combines with J gene TRBJ2-5, with 7 bases identical to TRBD1. The junction had 7 bases not matched to a gene; V was cut back by 4 bases and J by 2 bases. Per the germline V gene, CDR1 is KGHSH and CDR2 is LQKENI. This CDR3 region has 15 residues. The CDR3 region is CASSLTGKRQETQYF. The CDR3 DNA is TGTGCCAGCTCACTGACAGGGAAGCGGCAAGAGACCCAGTACTTC. The whole variable domain, remainder taken from reference TRBV18 and TRBJ2-5, is NAGVMQNPRHLVRRRGQEARLRCSPMKGHSHVYWYRQLPEEGLKFMVYLQKENIIDESGMPKERFSAEFPKEGPSILRIQQVVRGDSAAYFCASSLTGKRQETQYFGPGTRLLVL.

This clonotype occurred a few times. The chain recombines TRBV7-2 with TRBJ2-1; 11 bases are a match to TRBD2. Germline trimming cut 5 bases from V and 4 bases from J; bases unmatched to any gene: 10. The CDR3 sequence is 17 residues long. Germline CDR1 reads SGHTA; CDR2 reads FQGNSA. CDR3 residues: CASSPRLAGTVYNEQFF. For the CDR3, the DNA is TGTGCCAGCAGCCCCCGACTAGCGGGGACGGTATACAATGAGCAGTTCTTC.

In its sample, this clonotype was seen a few times. The chain combines TRBV15 with TRBJ1-1; D not resolved. The CDR3 extends over 11 amino acids. Germline CDR1 and CDR2: LNHNV and YYDKDF (reference sequence). The V end lost 6 bases, the J end lost 5 bases, and 7 bases lay between the germline ends. The CDR3 bases are TGTGCCACCAGACGCGAGACTGAAGCTTTCTTT. Translated: CATRRETEAFF.

This clonotype showed up just a few times. The chain recombines TRBV27 with TRBJ2-7, with a tentative D call TRBD2 (6 bases). The CDR3 length is 15 residues. Per the germline V gene, CDR1 is MNHEY and CDR2 is SMNVEV (reference sequence). The V end lost 2 bases, the J end lost 4 bases, and 15 bases lay between the germline ends. CDR3 coding DNA: TGTGCCAGCAGTTTAGCGGGACGACTTTTTTACGAGCAGTACTTC. It yields the protein CASSLAGRLFYEQYF.

V gene TRBV7-8 combines with J gene TRBJ2-7; 7 nucleotides match TRBD1. V was pared by 5 bases and J by 5 bases, with 12 bases of the junction left unmatched. This CDR3 comprises 15 residues. The germline V gene has CDR1 SGHVS and CDR2 FQNEAQ. The CDR3 region is CASSIRGNLGDEQYF. The CDR3 DNA reads TGTGCCAGCAGCATCAGGGGGAACCTTGGGGACGAGCAGTACTTC.

The chain has TRBV7-8 and TRBJ2-1, with 15 bases identical to TRBD2. The CDR3 has 16 residues. V lost 3 bases and J lost 7; bases outside the gene matches: 4. CDR1 and CDR2 from the germline V gene are SGHVS and FQNEAQ. CDR3 coding DNA: TGTGCCAGCAGCTTGGGACTAGCGGGAGGAGGTAATGAGCAGTTCTTC. Amino acids: CASSLGLAGGGNEQFF.

The chain has TRBV7-9 and TRBJ2-1; 11 bases align to TRBD2. Trimming took 8 bases from V and 5 from J; bases not matched to a gene: 5. The length of the CDR3 is 14 residues. From germline, CDR1 is SEHNR and CDR2 FQNEAQ (reference sequence). DNA for the CDR3: TGTGCCAGCCAGACTAGCGGGGTTAACAATGAGCAGTTCTTC. Translating gives CASQTSGVNNEQFF.

The rearrangement uses TRBV28 and TRBJ2-7, with 7 bases that match TRBD1. The CDR3 covers 14 residues. CDR1 MDHEN and CDR2 SYDVKM come from the germline V gene. V was clipped by 1 base and J by 5 bases; unmatched bases: 5. CDR3: CASSLSGDSDEQYF. The CDR3 DNA sequence: TGTGCCAGCAGTTTATCTGGGGACAGCGACGAGCAGTACTTC.

The chain links TRBV30 to TRBJ2-7; no clear D gene. Looked up from germline, CDR1 is GTSNPN and CDR2 is SVGIG (reference sequence). The V gene lost 1 base and the J gene lost 1 base, with 5 bases spanning the gap. The CDR3 consists of 12 residues. Here the CDR3 DNA reads TGTGCCTGGAGTGGGTTGTCCTACGAGCAGTACTTC. The encoded protein is CAWSGLSYEQYF.

This clonotype was counted at least ten times. This rearrangement joins TRBV29-1 to TRBJ2-1, with 8 nucleotides matching TRBD1. Germline CDR1 and CDR2: SQVTM and ANQGSEA. V was pared by 6 bases and J by 3 bases, with 4 bases of the junction left unmatched. The CDR3 has 13 amino acids. CDR3: CSVRGTGYNEQFF. CDR3 in DNA: TGCAGCGTGAGGGGGACAGGCTACAATGAGCAGTTCTTC.

This clonotype was observed a few times. The chain combines TRBV29-1 with TRBJ2-2, with 12 positions matching TRBD2. The CDR3 sequence is 14 residues long. Trimming took 7 bases from V and 4 from J; bases not matched to a gene: 4. CDR1 SQVTM and CDR2 ANQGSEA come from the germline V gene. The CDR3 region has the DNA TGCAGCGCCTCGACTAGCGGGAGCACCGGGGAGCTGTTTTTT. Its translation: CSASTSGSTGELFF.

This clonotype was seen more than once but under ten times. The rearrangement uses TRBV7-2 and TRBJ2-4; the D is unclear. There are 13 residues in the CDR3. The germline V and J ends were trimmed by 3 bases and 5 bases, with 8 bases remaining between them. The germline CDR1 and CDR2 sequences are SGHTA and FQGNSA. The CDR3 region is CASSFFGENIQYF. The CDR3 region has the DNA TGTGCCAGCAGCTTCTTCGGAGAAAACATTCAGTACTTC.

The chain joins TRBV10-3 to TRBJ2-1; 11 bases line up with TRBD2. Looked up from germline, CDR1 is ENHRY and CDR2 is SYGVKD. Trimming removed 4 bases from V and 5 bases from J; junction bases left unmatched: 7. The CDR3 contains 16 residues. Written as DNA, the CDR3 is TGTGCCATCAGTGGAATTAGCGGGGGGGCAGACAATGAGCAGTTCTTC. This translates into CAISGISGGADNEQFF.

This clonotype was found a few times. The chain is built from TRBV3-2 and TRBJ2-1; the tabulated D call, TRBD2, remains unverified against the DNA. TRBV3-2 is recorded as a pseudogene. The CDR3 runs to 16 residues. The CDR3 DNA sequence: TGTGCCAGCAGCCTCCTAGCGGGGAAGGGGTACAATGAGCAGTTCTTC. Amino acids: CASSLLAGKGYNEQFF.

A few counts support this clonotype. The chain recombines TRBV20-1 with TRBJ1-6; TRBD1 aligns across 7 bases. With 0 bases clipped from V and 8 bases from J, the junction kept 4 bases outside the gene matches. Germline V CDR1 and CDR2: DFQATT, SNEGSKA (reference sequence). This CDR3 has 14 residues. CDR3 residues: CSARDDRDHSPLHF. The CDR3 DNA reads TGCAGTGCTAGAGATGACAGGGACCATTCACCCCTCCACTTT.

V usage is TRBV3-1 and J usage is TRBJ2-3, with 7 bases fitting TRBD2. Germline V CDR1 and CDR2: LGHDT, YNNKEL (reference sequence). The CDR3 loop spans 16 amino acids. The ends lost 7 bases at V and 4 bases at J; junction bases unmatched: 14. Here the CDR3 reads CASKESGGSGADTQYF. In nucleotides, the CDR3 is TGTGCCAGCAAAGAGAGTGGCGGGAGTGGCGCAGATACGCAGTATTTT.

This clonotype was counted between two and nine times. This chain joins TRBV10-3 and TRBJ2-5; 11 bases fit TRBD1. The CDR3 covers 13 residues. Unmatched junction bases numbered 6, after V lost 10 bases and J lost 5 bases. CDR1 and CDR2 from the germline V gene are ENHRY and SYGVKD. CDR3 in amino acids: CATRTGGDETQYF. The CDR3 DNA follows: TGTGCCACTCGGACAGGGGGCGATGAGACCCAGTACTTC.

The gene calls are TRBV24-1 and TRBJ2-3; the match to TRBD2 covers 8 bases. CDR3 length: 16 amino acids. From germline, CDR1 is KGHDR and CDR2 SFDVKD. The trim removed 3 bases at V and 7 bases at J, leaving 11 bases unmatched. The CDR3 spells CATSDSRTSTVNTQYF. Written as DNA, the CDR3 is TGTGCCACCAGTGATAGTAGGACTAGCACAGTGAATACGCAGTATTTT.

The chain uses TRBV12-3 or TRBV12-4 and TRBJ2-7; 8 positions match TRBD2. This CDR3 is 15 amino acids long. Germline trimming cut 2 bases from V and 7 bases from J; bases unmatched to any gene: 10. The CDR3 bases are TGTGCCAGCAGTTTATGGGCTAGCGGGTCCCCTGAGCAGTACTTC. It encodes CASSLWASGSPEQYF.

CDR3 coding DNA: TGTGCCAGCAGTTACGGCGGACCCACAGATACGCAGTATTTT. Translating gives CASSYGGPTDTQYF. The J gene is TRBJ2-3, the V gene TRBV6-2 or TRBV6-3; D gene uncertain. With 2 bases removed from V and 2 bases from J, the gap between germline ends came to 8 bases. CDR3 size: 14 residues. Germline CDR1 reads MNHEY; CDR2 reads SVGEGT.

In this sample, this clonotype turned up a few times. The chain links TRBV10-3 to TRBJ2-2; 8 bases map to TRBD2. The CDR3 is made up of 13 amino acids. The V gene end was trimmed by 10 bases and the J gene end by 6 bases; junction bases not matched to a gene: 7. Germline CDR1 is ENHRY and CDR2 is SYGVKD. The CDR3 bases are TGTGCCACTAAGACTAGCGTAGCCGGGGAGCTGTTTTTT. Amino acids: CATKTSVAGELFF.

The rearrangement joins TRBV12-5 to TRBJ2-1; 11 positions match TRBD2. The CDR3 covers 15 residues. The germline V gene encodes CDR1 LGHNT and CDR2 FRNRAP. J was trimmed by 7 bases and V by 7 bases; bases with no gene match: 9. This CDR3 reads CASVPTSGVKNEQFF. CDR3 DNA: TGTGCTAGTGTCCCGACTAGCGGGGTTAAGAATGAGCAGTTCTTC.

Ten or more counts support this clonotype. V and J are TRBV27 and TRBJ1-1; D gene ambiguous. The V end was cut by 4 bases, the J end by 1 base, with 10 bases between. The CDR3 length is 14 residues. CDR1 is MNHEY and CDR2 is SMNVEV in the germline V gene (reference sequence). The CDR3 reads CASSSPARNTEAFF. As DNA, the CDR3 is TGTGCCAGCAGTTCCCCGGCCCGGAACACTGAAGCTTTCTTT.

The chain links TRBV5-1 to TRBJ1-5; D gene ambiguous. Deletions cut 4 bases from V and 2 bases from J, with 10 bases between. The germline gives CDR1 SGHRS, CDR2 YFSETQ. CDR3 length: 14 amino acids. The CDR3: CASSPEGGNQPQHF. Here the CDR3 DNA reads TGCGCCAGCAGCCCGGAGGGAGGCAATCAGCCCCAGCATTTT.

V gene TRBV5-1 combines with J gene TRBJ1-6; weak D call: TRBD1 (5 bases). V was shortened by 4 bases and J by 10 bases, with 18 bases between the two germline ends. This CDR3 region has 15 residues. Germline-derived CDR1 and CDR2 are SGHRS and YFSETQ. In DNA, the CDR3 is TGCGCCAGCAGCCCGGACGGGACTGCCCTGTCACCCCTCCACTTT. Translating gives CASSPDGTALSPLHF.